Given below is one T cell receptor beta chain in context. Using RNA template, CDR3s of TCR alpha and beta were amplified with iRepertoire arm-PCR. For one-step reverse transcription and amplification, about 90-450 ng of tissue mRNA or PBMC total RNA was used. TCRdb fed the multiplex PCR reads into MiXCR, producing one record per CDR3 protein. The sample includes about 110,000 distinct CDR3 sequences, 25% to 30% seen only once; the top ten take approximately 35%. Germline lookup yields CDR1 SGHTA and CDR2 FQGTGA. The V and J ends lost 1 base and 1 base, in that order; junction bases with no gene match: 6. The length of the CDR3 is 16 residues. The data belong to a study of glioma-infiltrating T cells.

Sequencing used glioma tissue, nonneoplastic brain tissue, or PBMCs (not recorded which). The TCR comes from a human donor with low-grade glioma or glioblastoma, undergoing nonglioma brain surgery, or in good health (not recorded which). V gene TRBV7-3 combines with J gene TRBJ2-5; the match to TRBD2 covers 7 bases. This chain's CDR3 is CASSLISSGPQETQYF. DNA of the CDR3: TGTGCCAGCAGCTTAATTTCTAGCGGACCCCAAGAGACCCAGTACTTC.